These 17 T cell receptor beta chains originate from one sample sequenced in a study of molecular identifiers for immune sequencing clone quantification. In TCRdb, the PCR reads were re-called with MiXCR into one record per CDR3 protein. The data hold under 800,000 distinct CDR3 sequences, with about 25% observed a single time. Specimen: naive CD8+ T cells from blood, with Jurkat cell RNA spiked in. Subset denoted: FACS-sorted CD8+CD4-CCR7+CD45RA+ naive T cells. These TCRs come from a human donor in good health. Some libraries in this study had Jurkat cell RNA spiked in.

This clonotype was observed a handful of times. The CDR3 DNA follows: TGTGCCAGCAACCCCCAGGGGTCTGATCAGCCCCAGCATTTT. This sequence encodes CASNPQGSDQPQHF. The gene calls are TRBV27 and TRBJ1-5; perhaps TRBD1 as D (6 bases). Germline V lookup: CDR1 MNHEY, CDR2 SMNVEV (reference sequence). The CDR3 consists of 14 residues. V shed 7 bases and J shed 5 bases, with 15 bases lying between them.

The V call is TRBV20-1, the J call TRBJ2-7; 12 positions match TRBD2. Germline V lookup: CDR1 DFQATT, CDR2 SNEGSKA (reference sequence). V lost 5 bases to trimming and J lost 4 bases; unmatched junction nucleotides: 6. The CDR3 loop spans 14 amino acids. CDR3 loop: CSAGLAGGPYEQYF. The CDR3 DNA reads TGCAGTGCTGGCCTAGCGGGAGGGCCGTACGAGCAGTACTTC.

A remark on this clonotype: An end of the junction differs from the germline gene, which may be a read error. The chain uses TRBV27 and TRBJ2-2; 8 nucleotides agree with TRBD1. This CDR3 contains 18 residues. Germline CDR1 MNHEY, CDR2 SMNVEV (reference sequence). The CDR3 DNA reads TGTGCCTGCAGTTTGGACAGGGTATTCCTAACGAACACCGGGGAGCTGTTTTTT. Its translation is CACSLDRVFLTNTGELFF.

As for this clonotype: The junction and the germline gene differ at one end; a read error may be behind it. This rearrangement joins TRBV20-1 to TRBJ2-2; tentatively, D is TRBD2 (6 bases). CDR1 and CDR2 from the germline V gene are DFQATT and SNEGSKA (reference sequence). The CDR3 is 13 amino acids. The CDR3 here is CSARAGFPGGLFF. Written as DNA, the CDR3 is TGCAGTGCCCGAGCAGGGTTTCCCGGGGGGCTGTTTTTT.

This clonotype was observed a handful of times. The V and J genes are TRBV27 and TRBJ1-6, with D maybe TRBD1 (5 bases). The CDR3 runs to 16 residues. The germline V gene encodes CDR1 MNHEY and CDR2 SMNVEV (reference sequence). V dropped 1 base and J dropped 2 bases, with 9 bases sitting between them. The CDR3 protein is CASSLWGKAYNSPLHF. In DNA form, the CDR3 reads TGTGCCAGCAGTTTATGGGGGAAGGCCTATAATTCACCCCTCCACTTT.

Details on this clonotype: A much bigger clone sits one base away, suggesting this may be a read error. The V gene is TRBV7-2, the J gene TRBJ2-6; D is undetermined. The CDR3 length is 16 residues. Between the trimmed V and J ends, which lost 8 bases and 0 bases, there was a span of 14 bases. Germline CDR1 and CDR2: SGHTA and FQGNSA. The CDR3 sequence: CASGPVSSSGANVLTF. Here the CDR3 DNA reads TGTGCCAGCGGCCCCGTTAGTAGCTCTGGGGCCAACGTCCTGACTTTC.

This clonotype appeared a few times. A junction end diverges from the germline sequence, so it may reflect a read error. V and J are TRBV6-2 or TRBV6-3 and TRBJ1-1; D not resolved. Germline assignment: CDR1 MNHEY and CDR2 SVGEGT. The CDR3 sequence is 15 residues long. The CDR3 coding sequence is TGTGCCAGCAGTTCTCCTAATTATTTGCGCACTGAAGCTTCCTTT. Translated, it gives CASSSPNYLRTEASF.

This clonotype was observed many times. This chain uses TRBV28 with TRBJ1-3, with no clear D. V dropped 3 bases and J dropped 4 bases, with 4 bases sitting between them. The CDR3 spans 12 residues. The V gene's germline CDR1 is MDHEN and CDR2 SYDVKM. CDR3 sequence: CASSFPGNTIYF. The CDR3 coding sequence is TGTGCCAGCAGTTTCCCCGGAAACACCATATATTTT.

This chain links TRBV29-1 with TRBJ2-7; D is unclear. Germline V gene lookup returns CDR1 SQVTM and CDR2 ANQGSEA. CDR3 length: 15 residues. V lost 0 bases and J lost 0, with 12 bases in between. In DNA, the CDR3 is TGCAGCGTTGAAGACCAGGCTTACAGCTCCTACGAGCAGTACTTC. Its protein product is CSVEDQAYSSYEQYF.

This chain links TRBV9 with TRBJ2-3; D may correspond to TRBD1 or TRBD2 (5 bases each). The V end lost 1 base, the J end lost 2 bases, and 8 bases lay between the germline ends. Per germline, CDR1 SGDLS and CDR2 YYNGEE. This CDR3 comprises 14 residues. The CDR3 region has the DNA TGTGCCAGCAGCGTACTGGGGACCACAGATACGCAGTATTTT. Translation: CASSVLGTTDTQYF. The variable domain in full, with the rest retrieved from reference TRBV9 and TRBJ2-3, is DSGVTQTPKHLITATGQRVTLRCSPRSGDLSVYWYQQSLDQGLQFLIQYYNGEERAKGNILERFSAQQFPDLHSELNLSSLELGDSALYFCASSVLGTTDTQYFGPGTRLTVL.

This clonotype has just a few counts. V and J are TRBV9 and TRBJ2-3, with D possibly being TRBD2 (5 bases). This CDR3 spans 14 amino acids. V lost 1 base and J lost 1, with 7 bases in between. Germline V gene sequence: CDR1 SGDLS, CDR2 YYNGEE. CDR3 bases: TGTGCCAGCAGCGTATTCGGGGGCACAGATACGCAGTATTTT. Its translation is CASSVFGGTDTQYF.

This clonotype was detected many times. The chain is built from TRBV18 and TRBJ1-1; 12 bases line up with TRBD1. Germline V gene sequence: CDR1 KGHSH, CDR2 LQKENI. The CDR3 runs to 16 residues. V shed 3 bases, J shed 7 bases, and the junction held 9 bases outside the gene matches. This chain's CDR3 is CASSPRGGTGGIEAFF. The CDR3 coding sequence is TGTGCCAGCTCACCCCGCGGCGGGACAGGGGGCATTGAAGCTTTCTTT.

This clonotype was observed a few times. This chain joins TRBV4-2 and TRBJ2-7; 7 nucleotides line up with TRBD2. Germline CDR1 is LGHNA and CDR2 is YNFKEQ. V shed 4 bases and J 3 bases; nucleotides not matched to a gene: 9. CDR3 size: 15 residues. CDR3 nucleotides: TGTGCCAGCAGCCCCGATGTCCCTAGCGGCTACGAGCAGTACTTC. Protein sequence: CASSPDVPSGYEQYF.

This clonotype occurred many times. V and J are TRBV30 and TRBJ1-3; tentatively, D is TRBD1 (6 bases). CDR3 length: 13 amino acids. Trimming left V 0 bases short and J 8 bases short, with 11 bases between. CDR1 and CDR2 (germline): GTSNPN, SVGIG (reference sequence). The CDR3 sequence: CAWSVYRVDTIYF. As DNA, the CDR3 is TGTGCCTGGAGTGTATACAGGGTGGACACCATATATTTT. The full variable domain, rest sourced from reference TRBV30 and TRBJ1-3, is SQTIHQWPATLVQPVGSPLSLECTVEGTSNPNLYWYRQAAGRGLQLLFYSVGIGQISSEVPQNLSASRPQDRQFILSSKKLLLSDSGFYLCAWSVYRVDTIYFGEGSWLTVV.

In regard to this clonotype: A single base separates this from a much larger clone, so it may be a read error. The CDR3 does not close with the conserved phenylalanine or tryptophan, likely indicating a read error. This rearrangement joins TRBV5-1 to TRBJ2-3; no firm D call. CDR3 size: 12 residues. The germline V gene encodes CDR1 SGHRS and CDR2 YFSETQ. The germline V and J ends were trimmed by 6 bases and 8 bases, with 13 bases remaining between them. The CDR3 bases are TGCGCCAGCATAGGGATCGGCGGTACGCAGTATCTT. Translated, it gives CASIGIGGTQYL.

This clonotype was observed a few times. The chain uses TRBV4-3 and TRBJ2-7, with TRBD1 matching 8 bases. V shed 0 bases and J 4 bases; nucleotides not matched to a gene: 17. This CDR3 has 19 residues. Germline CDR1 and CDR2: LGHNA and YSLEER. The CDR3 reads CASSQEGAWTGTNFYEQYF. CDR3 sequence (DNA): TGCGCCAGCAGCCAAGAGGGGGCTTGGACAGGGACGAATTTTTACGAGCAGTACTTC.

For this clonotype: The CDR3 ends on some other residue instead of the conserved phenylalanine or tryptophan, so this is likely a read error. The V gene is TRBV5-1, the J gene TRBJ2-3; D perhaps matches TRBD1 (5 bases). This CDR3 contains 15 residues. Germline CDR1 and CDR2: SGHRS and YFSETQ. The CDR3 DNA is TGCGCCAGCAGCTTGGACATTAGTAGCACAGGTACGCAGTATTCT. It translates to CASSLDISSTGTQYS.